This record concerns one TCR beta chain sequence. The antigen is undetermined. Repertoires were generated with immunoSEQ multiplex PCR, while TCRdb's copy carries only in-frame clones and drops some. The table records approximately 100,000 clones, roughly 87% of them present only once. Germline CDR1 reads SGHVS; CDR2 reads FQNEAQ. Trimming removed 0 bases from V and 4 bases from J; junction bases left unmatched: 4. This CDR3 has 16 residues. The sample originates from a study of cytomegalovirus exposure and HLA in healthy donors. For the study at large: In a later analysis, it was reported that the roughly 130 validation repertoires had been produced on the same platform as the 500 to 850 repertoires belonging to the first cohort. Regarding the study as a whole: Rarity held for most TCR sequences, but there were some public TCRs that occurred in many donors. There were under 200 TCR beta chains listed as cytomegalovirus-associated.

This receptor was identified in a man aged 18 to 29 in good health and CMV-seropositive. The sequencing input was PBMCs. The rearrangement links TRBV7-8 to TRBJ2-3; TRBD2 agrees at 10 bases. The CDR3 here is CASSLASSGRPDTQYF. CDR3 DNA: TGTGCCAGCAGCTTAGCGTCTAGCGGGAGACCAGATACGCAGTATTTT.